The TCR beta chain described here comes from a study of blood T cell repertoires in COVID-19. V trimming: 1 base; J trimming: 1 base; junction bases outside the gene matches: 7. The CDR3 sequence is 16 residues long. Germline V gene lookup returns CDR1 SGHDT and CDR2 YYEEEE. Original processing notes: Amplification with reference gene primers provided the estimates of nucleated cell counts. Repertoires were generated with immunoSEQ multiplex PCR, while TCRdb's copy carries only in-frame clones and drops some. V and J calls and clone size follow that table, whereas D and trimming were derived from the DNA. The sample gives 150,000 to 200,000 clones, roughly 89% of which show up once; around 4.6% is in the top ten.

The clonotype was recovered from a human donor in a cohort sampled during active COVID-19. V gene TRBV5-6 combines with J gene TRBJ2-7; 8 positions agree with TRBD2. The source material was peripheral blood. This chain's CDR3 is CASSLRGLGRSYEQYF. The CDR3, as DNA: TGTGCCAGCAGCTTGAGGGGACTAGGCCGATCCTACGAGCAGTACTTC.